Listed below are T cell receptor beta chains from one sample, sequenced in a study of blood T cell repertoires in COVID-19. Here immunoSEQ multiplex PCR was the method, and the copy in TCRdb shows in-frame clones only, minus some. The sample contains approximately 19,000 clones, 70% to 90% of which appear only once. Sequencing input: peripheral blood. These receptors all stem from a human donor in a cohort sampled during active COVID-19. The donor label of this sample is uncertain. Both conserved end residues are part of each CDR3. The D gene is left open where the match is weak. Clone size is given for some rows only: seen once, a few or many times, or a class if the clone is expanded.

clone_size: NA
j_call: TRBJ1-2
v_call: TRBV11-3
d_call: NA
cdr3_aa: CASSPRAGDGYTF
cdr3_nt: TGTGCCAGCAGCCCAAGGGCGGGGGATGGCTACACCTTC

clone_size: NA
j_call: TRBJ2-2
v_call: TRBV3-1/TRBV3-2
d_call: TRBD2
cdr3_aa: CASSPPGLANTGELFF
cdr3_nt: TGTGCCAGCAGCCCGCCGGGACTAGCCAACACCGGGGAGCTGTTTTTT

clone_size: NA
j_call: TRBJ2-7
v_call: TRBV20-1
d_call: NA
cdr3_aa: CSASVTAYEQYF
cdr3_nt: TGCAGTGCTAGTGTGACAGCTTACGAGCAGTACTTC

clone_size: NA
j_call: TRBJ2-7
v_call: TRBV19
d_call: TRBD2
cdr3_aa: CASSAGLAGAFGEQYF
cdr3_nt: TGTGCCAGTAGTGCAGGACTAGCGGGGGCCTTCGGCGAGCAGTACTTC

clone_size: NA
j_call: TRBJ2-7
v_call: TRBV28
d_call: NA
cdr3_aa: CASRPWTGNSGRLDEQYF
cdr3_nt: TGTGCCAGCAGACCCTGGACAGGGAATAGCGGGAGACTCGACGAGCAGTACTTC

clone_size: NA
j_call: TRBJ1-4
v_call: TRBV3-1/TRBV3-2
d_call: NA
cdr3_aa: CASSPDSATNEKLFF
cdr3_nt: TGTGCCAGCAGTCCGGACAGCGCAACTAATGAAAAACTGTTTTTT

clone_size: NA
j_call: TRBJ2-7
v_call: TRBV2
d_call: NA
cdr3_aa: CASSEIAGYEQYF
cdr3_nt: TGTGCCAGCAGTGAAATAGCCGGGTACGAGCAGTACTTC

clone_size: once
j_call: TRBJ2-7
v_call: TRBV28
d_call: NA
cdr3_aa: CASATGIYEQYF
cdr3_nt: TGTGCCAGTGCTACCGGGATCTACGAGCAGTACTTC

clone_size: NA
j_call: TRBJ2-7
v_call: TRBV3-1/TRBV3-2
d_call: TRBD1
cdr3_aa: CASSPQDRSGEQYF
cdr3_nt: TGTGCCAGCAGCCCCCAGGACAGGTCTGGTGAGCAGTACTTC

clone_size: NA
j_call: TRBJ1-2
v_call: TRBV19
d_call: TRBD1
cdr3_aa: CASSDRGDYGYTF
cdr3_nt: TGTGCCAGTAGTGACAGGGGGGACTATGGCTACACCTTC

clone_size: NA
j_call: TRBJ2-5
v_call: TRBV5-1
d_call: TRBD1
cdr3_aa: CASSFGQDGETQYF
cdr3_nt: TGCGCCAGCAGCTTTGGACAGGATGGGGAGACCCAGTACTTC